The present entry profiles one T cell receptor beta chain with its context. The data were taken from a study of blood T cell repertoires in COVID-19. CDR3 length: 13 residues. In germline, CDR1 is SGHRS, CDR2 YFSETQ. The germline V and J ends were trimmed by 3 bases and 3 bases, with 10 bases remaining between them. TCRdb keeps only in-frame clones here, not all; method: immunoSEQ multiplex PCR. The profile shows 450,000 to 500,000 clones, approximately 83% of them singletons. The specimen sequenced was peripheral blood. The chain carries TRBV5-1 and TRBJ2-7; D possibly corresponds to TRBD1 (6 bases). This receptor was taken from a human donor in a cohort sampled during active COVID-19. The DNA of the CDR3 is TGCGCCAGCAGCTATGGACAGTTCTACGAGCAGTACTTC. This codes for CASSYGQFYEQYF.